These 6 T cell receptor beta chains were all obtained from the same sample, sequenced in a study of OX40 agonist ivuxolimab in advanced cancers. Library prep was done by the immunoSEQ multiplex PCR assay. Held by TCRdb, this immuneACCESS table contains in-frame sequences only and omits some clones. Under half of the omission traces to an unresolved V gene where checked; the cause of the rest is unknown. For this sample the table gives tens of thousands of clones, of which about 89% were detected only once. Clones ranked in the top ten supply 4% of the sample. This material consisted of CD4+ or CD8+ T cells sorted from blood, taken in a trial of the OX40 agonist ivuxolimab. All receptors derive from an adult with an advanced solid tumor such as melanoma, head and neck, liver or kidney cancer.

CDR3 sequence reads: CASSRRLGRREKLFF. The CDR3 DNA reads TGTGCCAGCAGCCGCCGGCTAGGGAGGCGTGAAAAACTGTTTTTT. V usage is TRBV7-9 and J usage is TRBJ1-4; no clear D gene. Germline V gene lookup returns CDR1 SEHNR and CDR2 FQNEAQ (reference sequence). CDR3 length equals 15 residues. V lost 5 bases, J lost 7 bases, and 17 bases lay in between.

This chain uses TRBV7-2 with TRBJ2-5; no clear D. The CDR3 is 14 residues long. Trimming took 0 bases from V and 5 from J, leaving 10 bases between them. Germline-derived CDR1 and CDR2 are SGHTA and FQGNSA. The CDR3 sequence is CASSLAGLVETQYF. The DNA for the CDR3 is TGTGCCAGCAGCTTAGCCGGGCTGGTGGAGACCCAGTACTTC.

The chain joins TRBV27 to TRBJ1-1; 7 bases fit TRBD1. This CDR3 comprises 14 residues. J gave up 8 bases and V 0 bases, and 6 bases lay outside the gene matches. CDR1 is MNHEY, CDR2 SMNVEV, per germline (reference sequence). The CDR3 nucleotides read TGTGCCAGCAGTTTATCGGGGACAGTTAGGGAAGCTTTCTTT. It specifies CASSLSGTVREAFF.

The chain combines TRBV4-1 with TRBJ2-7; 10 bases agree with TRBD2. CDR3 length: 15 amino acids. The germline V gene has CDR1 MGHRA and CDR2 YSYEKL. V trimming: 4 bases; J trimming: 5 bases; junction bases outside the gene matches: 8. CDR3 sequence: CASSLLSGGIHEQYF. CDR3 DNA sequence: TGCGCCAGCAGCCTCCTTAGCGGGGGGATCCACGAGCAGTACTTC.

The chain has TRBV7-2 and TRBJ2-1, with 16 bases fitting TRBD2. Germline CDR1 SGHTA, CDR2 FQGNSA. The CDR3 is 19 residues long. V lost 1 base to trimming and J lost 4 bases; unmatched junction nucleotides: 7. CDR3 bases: TGTGCCAGCAGCTTAGATGGAGGGACTAGCGGGGGGGGTTACAATGAGCAGTTCTTC. Residues: CASSLDGGTSGGGYNEQFF.

This sequence joins TRBV28 and TRBJ1-1; D is perhaps TRBD1 (5 bases). Germline CDR1 is MDHEN and CDR2 is SYDVKM. V lost 3 bases to trimming and J lost 5 bases, with 16 bases between them. This CDR3 has 15 residues. Here the CDR3 reads CASSFPQQGRTEAFF. CDR3 in DNA: TGTGCCAGCAGTTTTCCCCAGCAGGGAAGAACTGAAGCTTTCTTT.